This is a list of T cell receptor beta chains from one sample in a study of blood T cell repertoires in COVID-19. The protocol was immunoSEQ multiplex PCR, while the TCRdb copy is restricted to in-frame clones and leaves out a portion. The profile shows around 700,000 clones, approximately 90% of them singletons. Material for sequencing was peripheral blood. The receptor set was obtained from a woman aged 18-29 years with acute or convalescent COVID-19. CDR3s leave out the opening cysteine and the closing phenylalanine or tryptophan.

j_call | v_call | cdr3_length | cdr3_aa
TRBJ1-1 | TRBV11-2 | 14 | ASSFAQGAKNTEAF
TRBJ1-1 | TRBV21-1 | 12 | ASSKDSLNTEAF
TRBJ1-4 | TRBV7-9 | 10 | ASSLVSEKLF
TRBJ2-2 | TRBV24-1 | 12 | ATRGQGSGGELF
TRBJ1-5 | TRBV19 | 13 | ASSIGTSPIQPQH
TRBJ2-7 | TRBV5-1 | 14 | ASSLTGRETLEEQY
TRBJ1-2 | TRBV11-2 | 11 | ASRGGGAFGYT
TRBJ2-5 | TRBV12-3/TRBV12-4 | 11 | ASSFGGVETQY
TRBJ2-7 | TRBV7-2 | 12 | ASSLRGAGIEQY
TRBJ1-3 | TRBV4-3 | 13 | ASSQDRRYRNTIY
TRBJ2-3 | TRBV9 | 13 | ASRPGGGSTDTQY